The 4 T cell receptor beta chains below come from one sample, sequenced in a study of regulatory T cells in long-lasting Graves disease. Sample time point: newly diagnosed GD, antithyroid drugs for less than 3 months. With RNA extracted from PBMCs as input, the TCR library was made. iRepertoire HTBI primers and Arm-PCR of CDR3 regions built TCR beta libraries. TCRdb called the multiplex PCR reads again in MiXCR, with one record for every CDR3 protein. The sample has a few hundred thousand distinct CDR3 sequences, about 19% seen once; the top ten hold about an eighth. Separately, the same data were catalogued under a study of T cells in Graves' hyperthyroidism and ophthalmopathy.

Sequenced material: peripheral blood mononuclear cells (PBMCs), taken at new diagnosis, from a patient treated with antithyroid drugs. These receptors originate from a woman younger than 45 with Graves disease.

This clonotype appeared many times. The chain recombines TRBV19 with TRBJ2-1, with a weak D call TRBD2 (6 bases). This CDR3 has 14 residues. Germline V lookup: CDR1 LNHDA, CDR2 SQIVND (reference sequence). V was clipped by 4 bases and J by 6 bases, with 13 bases between them. CDR3 DNA: TGTGCCAGTAGTACGACTAGTATGTCCAATGAGCAGTTCTTC. This gives the protein CASSTTSMSNEQFF.

This clonotype was observed many times. The rearrangement links TRBV6-1 to TRBJ2-5; D might be TRBD1 (6 bases). V was trimmed by 4 bases and J by 5 bases, leaving 20 bases between them. CDR3 size: 16 residues. Germline values: CDR1 MNHNS, CDR2 SASEGT. The CDR3: CASSAKGTGSAETQYF. CDR3 DNA sequence: TGTGCCAGCAGTGCCAAAGGAACAGGGTCAGCGGAGACCCAGTACTTC.

Remarks on this clonotype: The junction and the germline gene differ at one end; a read error may be behind it. The gene calls are TRBV10-2 and TRBJ2-3; the D gene could be TRBD1 or TRBD2 (5 bases each). The CDR3 sequence is 13 residues long. Germline V gene sequence: CDR1 WSHSY, CDR2 SAAADI. The chain's CDR3 is CTSREFSLDTQYF. The CDR3 DNA sequence: TGCACCAGCAGGGAGTTTAGTCTGGATACGCAGTATTTT.

This clonotype was counted many times. The rearrangement joins TRBV27 to TRBJ1-1, with D uncertain. V was clipped by 3 bases and J by 1 base, with 15 bases between them. The CDR3 sequence is 16 residues long. From germline, CDR1 is MNHEY and CDR2 SMNVEV (reference sequence). The CDR3 DNA reads TGTGCCAGCAGTTTTGACCCTTACCGAACGAACACTGAAGCTTTCTTT. Translating it yields CASSFDPYRTNTEAFF.